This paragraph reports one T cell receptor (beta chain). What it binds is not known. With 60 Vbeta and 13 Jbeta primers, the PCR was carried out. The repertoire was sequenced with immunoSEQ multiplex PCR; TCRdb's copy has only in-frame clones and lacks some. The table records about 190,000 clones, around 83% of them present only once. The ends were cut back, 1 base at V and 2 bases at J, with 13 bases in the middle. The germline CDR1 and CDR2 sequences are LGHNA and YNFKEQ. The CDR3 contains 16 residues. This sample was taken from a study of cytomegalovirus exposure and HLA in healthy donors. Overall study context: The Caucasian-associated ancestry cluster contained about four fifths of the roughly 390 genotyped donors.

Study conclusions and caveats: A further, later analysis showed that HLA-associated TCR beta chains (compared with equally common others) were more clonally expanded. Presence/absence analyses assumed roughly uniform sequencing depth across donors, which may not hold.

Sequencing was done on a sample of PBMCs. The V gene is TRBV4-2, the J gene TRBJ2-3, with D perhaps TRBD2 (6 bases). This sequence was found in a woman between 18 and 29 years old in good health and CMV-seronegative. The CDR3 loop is CASSQANSGLTDTQYF. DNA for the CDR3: TGTGCCAGCAGCCAAGCCAATAGCGGACTCACAGATACGCAGTATTTT.